The 10 T cell receptor beta chains below were found in one sample sequenced in a study of T cell changes during pregnancy in multiple sclerosis. Repertoires were generated with immunoSEQ multiplex PCR, while TCRdb's copy carries only in-frame clones and drops some. Among 100,000 to 130,000 clones listed, less than 95% were seen once. Source: peripheral blood, taken in the third trimester of pregnancy. These TCRs come from a female donor in good health, enrolled as a control in a pregnancy study.

The gene calls are TRBV30 and TRBJ2-5, with D perhaps matching TRBD2 (6 bases). The CDR3 loop spans 10 amino acids. V was pared by 8 bases and J by 6 bases, with 10 bases between. Germline CDR1 reads GTSNPN; CDR2 reads SVGIG (reference sequence). DNA for the CDR3: TGTGCCGGGGGGACCAAGACCCAGTACTTC. Its protein is CAGGTKTQYF.

V gene TRBV9 combines with J gene TRBJ1-2; 9 bases match TRBD1. This CDR3 is built from 15 residues. The V and J ends lost 3 bases and 4 bases, in that order; junction bases with no gene match: 7. Germline values: CDR1 SGDLS, CDR2 YYNGEE. The CDR3 sequence is CASSELGQGGYGYTF. Written as DNA, the CDR3 is TGTGCCAGCAGCGAGCTGGGACAGGGAGGCTATGGCTACACCTTC.

The chain has TRBV7-3 and TRBJ2-3, with TRBD2 matching 7 bases. Germline trimming cut 5 bases from V and 2 bases from J; bases unmatched to any gene: 4. The length of the CDR3 is 14 residues. The germline gives CDR1 SGHTA, CDR2 FQGTGA. The CDR3 sequence: CASSLRDYTDTQYF. As DNA, the CDR3 is TGTGCCAGCAGCCTGAGGGACTACACAGATACGCAGTATTTT.

The chain has TRBV5-4 and TRBJ2-7, with 10 bases fitting TRBD1. Germline loops: CDR1 SGHNT, CDR2 YYREEE (reference sequence). With V trimmed by 5 bases and J by 6 bases, 8 bases remained unmatched. The CDR3 spans 14 residues. CDR3 DNA sequence: TGTGCCAGCAGGCGGGACAGGGGTTCCGGCGAGCAGTACTTC. Amino acid sequence: CASRRDRGSGEQYF.

The rearrangement uses TRBV7-9 and TRBJ1-5, with D unresolved. V lost 2 bases and J 0 bases, leaving 8 bases between the germline ends. CDR1 is SEHNR and CDR2 is FQNEAQ in the germline V gene (reference sequence). The CDR3 sequence is 15 residues long. CDR3 nucleotide sequence: TGTGCCAGCAGCTTAAACGAGTATAGCAATCAGCCCCAGCATTTT. Translating gives CASSLNEYSNQPQHF.

The rearrangement links TRBV7-2 to TRBJ2-3; TRBD2 aligns across 9 bases. The germline V gene has CDR1 SGHTA and CDR2 FQGNSA. After removal of 2 bases from V and 0 bases from J, the junction contained 6 bases not matched to a gene. The CDR3 consists of 17 residues. The CDR3 region has the DNA TGTGCCAGCAGCTTAAGGAGGAGCGGGGGGAGCACAGATACGCAGTATTTT. The encoded protein is CASSLRRSGGSTDTQYF.

In this sample, this clone turned up a few times. The gene calls are TRBV19 and TRBJ2-2; maybe TRBD1 (6 bases). The germline V and J ends were trimmed by 5 bases and 5 bases, with 15 bases remaining between them. CDR3 length: 15 residues. Germline loops: CDR1 LNHDA, CDR2 SQIVND (reference sequence). CDR3 loop: CASSFPGVRTGELFF. CDR3 coding DNA: TGTGCCAGTAGTTTCCCAGGGGTTCGAACCGGGGAGCTGTTTTTT.

The chain employs TRBV30 and TRBJ1-2; tentatively, D is TRBD1 (6 bases). This CDR3 is built from 12 residues. Germline assignment: CDR1 GTSNPN and CDR2 SVGIG (reference sequence). Trimming removed 3 bases from V and 12 bases from J, with 17 bases in between. The CDR3 here is CAWRVTGIGDTF. Written as DNA, the CDR3 is TGTGCCTGGAGAGTGACAGGCATTGGAGACACCTTC.

V usage is TRBV7-8 and J usage is TRBJ1-2, with D perhaps matching TRBD1 (6 bases). The CDR3 length is 14 residues. Germline V gene data show CDR1 as SGHVS and CDR2 as FQNEAQ. V dropped 0 bases and J dropped 7 bases, with 12 bases sitting between them. CDR3 nucleotide sequence: TGTGCCAGCAGCTTAGCAATTCGGGGGGCTGGCTACACCTTC. Protein: CASSLAIRGAGYTF.

The V gene is TRBV19, the J gene TRBJ1-3; D gene ambiguous. Germline CDR1 LNHDA, CDR2 SQIVND (reference sequence). V was trimmed by 4 bases and J by 8 bases, leaving 18 bases between them. The CDR3 length is 15 residues. This chain's CDR3 is CASSRSLVPGDTIYF. DNA for the CDR3: TGTGCCAGTAGTAGAAGCCTAGTTCCCGGGGACACCATATATTTT. Supplemented by reference TRBV19 and TRBJ1-3, the full variable domain reads DGGITQSPKYLFRKEGQNVTLSCEQNLNHDAMYWYRQDPGQGLRLIYYSQIVNDFQKGDIAEGYSVSREKKESFPLTVTSAQKNPTAFYLCASSRSLVPGDTIYFGEGSWLTVV.